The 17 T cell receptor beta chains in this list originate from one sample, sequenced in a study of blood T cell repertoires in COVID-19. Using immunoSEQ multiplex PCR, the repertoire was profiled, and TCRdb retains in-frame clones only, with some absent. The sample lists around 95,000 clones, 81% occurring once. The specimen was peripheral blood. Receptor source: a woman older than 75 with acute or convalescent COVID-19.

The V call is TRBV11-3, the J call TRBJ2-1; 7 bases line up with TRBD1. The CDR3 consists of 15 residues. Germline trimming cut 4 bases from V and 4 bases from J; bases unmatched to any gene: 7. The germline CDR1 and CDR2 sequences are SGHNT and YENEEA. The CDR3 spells CASSSGTAYYNEQFF. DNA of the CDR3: TGTGCCAGCAGCTCCGGGACAGCATATTACAATGAGCAGTTCTTC. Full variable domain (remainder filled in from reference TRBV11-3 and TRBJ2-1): EAGVVQSPRYKIIEKKQPVAFWCNPISGHNTLYWYLQNLGQGPELLIRYENEEAVDDSQLPKDRFSAERLKGVDSTLKIQPAELGDSAVYLCASSSGTAYYNEQFFGPGTRLTVL.

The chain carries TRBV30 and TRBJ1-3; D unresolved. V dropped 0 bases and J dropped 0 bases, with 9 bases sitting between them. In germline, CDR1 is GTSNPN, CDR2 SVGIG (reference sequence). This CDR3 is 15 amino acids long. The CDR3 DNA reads TGTGCCTGGAGTGTACTTACCAACTCTGGAAACACCATATATTTT. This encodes CAWSVLTNSGNTIYF.

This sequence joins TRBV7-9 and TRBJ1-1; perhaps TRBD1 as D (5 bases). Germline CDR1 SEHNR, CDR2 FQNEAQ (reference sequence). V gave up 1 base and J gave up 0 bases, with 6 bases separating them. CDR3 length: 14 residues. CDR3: CASSLGQLNTEAFF. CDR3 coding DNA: TGTGCCAGCAGCTTAGGACAGTTGAACACTGAAGCTTTCTTT. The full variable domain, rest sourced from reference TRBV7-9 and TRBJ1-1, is DTGVSQNPRHKITKRGQNVTFRCDPISEHNRLYWYRQTLGQGPEFLTYFQNEAQLEKSRLLSDRFSAERPKGSFSTLEIQRTEQGDSAMYLCASSLGQLNTEAFFGQGTRLTVV.

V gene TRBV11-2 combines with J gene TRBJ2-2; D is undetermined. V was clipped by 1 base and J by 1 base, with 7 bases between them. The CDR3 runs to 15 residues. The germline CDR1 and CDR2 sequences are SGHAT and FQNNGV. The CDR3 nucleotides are TGTGCCAGCAGCTTAGGACTCTTGAACACCGGGGAGCTGTTTTTT. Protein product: CASSLGLLNTGELFF.

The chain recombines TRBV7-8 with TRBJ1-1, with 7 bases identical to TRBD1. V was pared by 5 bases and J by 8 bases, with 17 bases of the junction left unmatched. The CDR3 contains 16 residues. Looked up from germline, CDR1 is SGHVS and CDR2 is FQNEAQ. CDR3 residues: CASSPDKSSGQQEAFF. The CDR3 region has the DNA TGTGCCAGCAGCCCAGACAAATCTTCGGGACAGCAAGAAGCTTTCTTT.

CDR3 DNA: TGTGCCAGCAGCCTGGGACAGGGGGCGGAAGAGCAGTACGTC. Protein sequence: CASSLGQGAEEQYV. This rearrangement joins TRBV2 to TRBJ2-7; TRBD1 aligns across 12 bases. Germline lookup yields CDR1 SNHLY and CDR2 FYNNEI. CDR3 length: 14 amino acids. Trimming cost V 6 bases and J 7 bases; bases outside gene matches: 7.

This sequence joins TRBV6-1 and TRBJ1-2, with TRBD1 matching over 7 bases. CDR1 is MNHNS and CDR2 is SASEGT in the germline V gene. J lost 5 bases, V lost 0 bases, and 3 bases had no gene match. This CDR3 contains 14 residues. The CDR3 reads CASSEAKGAYGYTF. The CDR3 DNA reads TGTGCCAGCAGTGAAGCGAAGGGGGCTTATGGCTACACCTTC.

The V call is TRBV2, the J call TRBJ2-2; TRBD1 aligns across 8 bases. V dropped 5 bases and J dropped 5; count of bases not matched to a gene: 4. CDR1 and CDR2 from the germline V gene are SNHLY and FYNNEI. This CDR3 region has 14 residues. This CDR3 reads CASSPRGHTGELFF. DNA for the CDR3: TGTGCCAGCAGTCCCAGGGGGCATACCGGGGAGCTGTTTTTT.

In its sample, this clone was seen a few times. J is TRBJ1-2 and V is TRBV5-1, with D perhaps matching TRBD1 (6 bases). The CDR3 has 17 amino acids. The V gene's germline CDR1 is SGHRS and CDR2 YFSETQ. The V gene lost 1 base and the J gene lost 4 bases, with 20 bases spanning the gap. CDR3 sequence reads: CASSLTVVGGLSYGYTF. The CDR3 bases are TGCGCCAGCAGCTTGACCGTTGTGGGGGGGCTAAGCTATGGCTACACCTTC.

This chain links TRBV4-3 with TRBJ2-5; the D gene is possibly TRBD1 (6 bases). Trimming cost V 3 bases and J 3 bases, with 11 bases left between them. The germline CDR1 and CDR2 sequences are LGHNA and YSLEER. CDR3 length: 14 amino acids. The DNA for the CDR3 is TGCGCCAGCAGCCAGGGTCACAGGGAAGAGACCCAGTACTTC. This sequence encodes CASSQGHREETQYF.

In DNA, the CDR3 is TGTGCCAGCAGTTACTCGCGGCCGGGACAGCCCCAGCATTTT. This encodes CASSYSRPGQPQHF. The chain uses TRBV6-2 or TRBV6-3 and TRBJ1-5; no definite D call. Trimming stripped 0 bases from V and 7 bases from J, with 10 bases between. The CDR3 consists of 14 residues. The germline V gene has CDR1 MNHEY and CDR2 SVGEGT.

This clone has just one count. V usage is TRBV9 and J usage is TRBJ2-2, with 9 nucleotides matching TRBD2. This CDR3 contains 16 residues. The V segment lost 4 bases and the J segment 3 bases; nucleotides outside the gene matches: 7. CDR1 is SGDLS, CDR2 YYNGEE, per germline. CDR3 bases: TGTGCCAGCAGCCCAAAACAGCGGGGGGACACCGGGGAGCTGTTTTTT. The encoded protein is CASSPKQRGDTGELFF.

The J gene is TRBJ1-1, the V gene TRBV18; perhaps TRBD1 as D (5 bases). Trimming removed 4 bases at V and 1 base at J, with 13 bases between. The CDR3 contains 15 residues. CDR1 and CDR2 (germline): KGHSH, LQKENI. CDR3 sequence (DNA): TGTGCCAGCTCACGGGACGGCGGGGGGAACACTGAAGCTTTCTTT. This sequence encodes CASSRDGGGNTEAFF.

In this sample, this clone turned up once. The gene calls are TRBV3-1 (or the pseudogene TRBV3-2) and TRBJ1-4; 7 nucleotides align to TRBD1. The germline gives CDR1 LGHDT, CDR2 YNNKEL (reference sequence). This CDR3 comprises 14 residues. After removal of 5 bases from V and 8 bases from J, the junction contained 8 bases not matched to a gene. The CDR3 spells CASSYSRGAEKLFF. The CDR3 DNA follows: TGTGCCAGCAGCTACAGCAGGGGGGCCGAAAAACTGTTTTTT.

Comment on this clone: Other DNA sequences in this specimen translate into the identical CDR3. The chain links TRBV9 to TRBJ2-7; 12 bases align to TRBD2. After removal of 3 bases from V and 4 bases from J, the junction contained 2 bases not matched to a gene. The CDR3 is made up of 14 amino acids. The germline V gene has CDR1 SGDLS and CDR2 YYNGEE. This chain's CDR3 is CASSAGLAGYEQYF. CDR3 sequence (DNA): TGTGCCAGCAGCGCCGGACTAGCGGGATACGAGCAGTACTTC.

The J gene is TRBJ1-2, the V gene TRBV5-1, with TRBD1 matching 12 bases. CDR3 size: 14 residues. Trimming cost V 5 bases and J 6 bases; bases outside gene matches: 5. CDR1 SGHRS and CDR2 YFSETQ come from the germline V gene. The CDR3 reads CASRGTGGSDGYTF. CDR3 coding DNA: TGCGCCAGCAGGGGGACAGGGGGCTCTGATGGCTACACCTTC.

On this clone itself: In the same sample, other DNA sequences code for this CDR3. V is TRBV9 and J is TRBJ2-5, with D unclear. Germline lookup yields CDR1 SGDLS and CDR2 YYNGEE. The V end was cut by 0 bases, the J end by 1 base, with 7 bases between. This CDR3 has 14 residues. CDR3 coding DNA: TGTGCCAGCAGCGTAGGTAGAAGCCAAGAGACCCAGTACTTC. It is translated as CASSVGRSQETQYF.